A selection of T cell receptor beta chains follows, all from one sample in a study of blood T cell repertoires in COVID-19. The table came from immunoSEQ multiplex PCR; TCRdb's copy has only in-frame clones and leaves some out. Seen here are a few hundred thousand clones, about nine tenths observed once, and the top ten hold roughly 0.92%. The sample comprised peripheral blood. The receptors stem from a middle-aged woman who had recovered from COVID-19. CDR3s include the opening cysteine and the closing phenylalanine or tryptophan. The order of the fields is clone size, J gene, V gene, D gene, CDR3 DNA, CDR3 protein. The D gene is left open where the match is weak. Only part of the rows carry a size: once, few, many, or a class if the clone is expanded.

clone size: NA
J gene: TRBJ2-7
V gene: TRBV27
D gene: NA
CDR3 DNA: TGTGCCAGCAGTACGATAGGTAGGACAGCGCTTCGGGAGCAGTACTTC
CDR3 protein: CASSTIGRTALREQYF

clone size: NA
J gene: TRBJ2-1
V gene: TRBV28
D gene: TRBD2
CDR3 DNA: TGTGCCAGTTGGGGGGGACTAGCGTCCAATGAGCAGTTCTTC
CDR3 protein: CASWGGLASNEQFF

clone size: NA
J gene: TRBJ2-7
V gene: TRBV2
D gene: TRBD2
CDR3 DNA: TGTGCCAGCACCGGGACTAGCGTGGCCTACGAGCAGTACTTC
CDR3 protein: CASTGTSVAYEQYF

clone size: NA
J gene: TRBJ2-1
V gene: TRBV30
D gene: TRBD1
CDR3 DNA: TGTGCCTGGAGTGCAGGGGGCGTGCAGTTCTTC
CDR3 protein: CAWSAGGVQFF

clone size: NA
J gene: TRBJ2-3
V gene: TRBV5-6
D gene: NA
CDR3 DNA: TGTGCCAGCAGCTTGGATTTTTCGGGAGATGCAGATACGCAGTATTTT
CDR3 protein: CASSLDFSGDADTQYF

clone size: NA
J gene: TRBJ1-1
V gene: TRBV5-4
D gene: NA
CDR3 DNA: TGTGCCAGCAGCTTTACGGTGAACACTGAAGCTTTCTTT
CDR3 protein: CASSFTVNTEAFF

clone size: few
J gene: TRBJ2-5
V gene: TRBV19
D gene: TRBD2
CDR3 DNA: TGTGCCAGTGGGACTAGCGGGAGGGCCTCCCAAGAGACCCAGTACTTC
CDR3 protein: CASGTSGRASQETQYF

clone size: NA
J gene: TRBJ2-2
V gene: TRBV25-1
D gene: NA
CDR3 DNA: TGTGCCAGCAGTGGGCCAGGGTACACCGGGGAGCTGTTTTTT
CDR3 protein: CASSGPGYTGELFF

clone size: NA
J gene: TRBJ2-3
V gene: TRBV27
D gene: NA
CDR3 DNA: TGTGCCAGCAGTTTCGTTAGCGCTGCAGATACGCAGTATTTT
CDR3 protein: CASSFVSAADTQYF

clone size: NA
J gene: TRBJ2-4
V gene: TRBV28
D gene: TRBD1
CDR3 DNA: TGTGCCAGCAAGACAGGGGCGATGGCCAAAAACATTCAGTACTTC
CDR3 protein: CASKTGAMAKNIQYF

clone size: once
J gene: TRBJ2-7
V gene: TRBV4-1
D gene: TRBD2
CDR3 DNA: TGCGCCAGCAGCCAAGGCGGCCCGGGACTATTATACGAGCAGTACTTC
CDR3 protein: CASSQGGPGLLYEQYF

clone size: NA
J gene: TRBJ1-6
V gene: TRBV5-5
D gene: NA
CDR3 DNA: TGTGCCAGCAGCTGGGGACACCTCAATAATTCACCCCTCCACTTT
CDR3 protein: CASSWGHLNNSPLHF

clone size: NA
J gene: TRBJ1-4
V gene: TRBV15
D gene: NA
CDR3 DNA: TGTGCCACCAGCAGAGATATGGGCGTTAATGAAAAACTGTTTTTT
CDR3 protein: CATSRDMGVNEKLFF

clone size: few
J gene: TRBJ2-7
V gene: TRBV30
D gene: NA
CDR3 DNA: TGTGCCTACACCGTTACATCCTACGAGCAGTACTTC
CDR3 protein: CAYTVTSYEQYF

clone size: NA
J gene: TRBJ2-2
V gene: TRBV7-9
D gene: TRBD1
CDR3 DNA: TGTGCCAGCAGCGATACCGGGACAGGTCACGGGGAGCTGTTTTTT
CDR3 protein: CASSDTGTGHGELFF